This T cell receptor beta chain was documented in a study of blood T cell repertoires in COVID-19. Clones were read by immunoSEQ multiplex PCR, and TCRdb kept only the in-frame ones, dropping some. The sample carries 250,000 or so clones, about 83% recorded once. The CDR3 is 16 residues long. Per germline, CDR1 KGHSH and CDR2 LQKENI. Unmatched junction bases numbered 10, after V lost 6 bases and J lost 1 base. The sample was peripheral blood. The clonotype originates from an older man with acute or convalescent COVID-19. This chain joins TRBV18 and TRBJ2-3; 7 nucleotides match TRBD1. The CDR3 coding sequence is TGTGCCAGCTCGTCGGTGACAGGGAGCGGCACAGATACGCAGTATTTT. This codes for CASSSVTGSGTDTQYF.